This T cell receptor beta chain was found in a study of shared clonotypes between healthy human individuals. Trimming cost V 6 bases and J 4 bases; bases outside gene matches: 17. CDR1 is MGHDK, CDR2 SYGVNS, per germline. The CDR3 loop spans 18 amino acids. Memory CD4+ cells were the fraction left after CD45RA+ naive selection. Across several immunoSEQ plates, the genomic DNA of each subset was split evenly. Only in-frame clones appear in the TCRdb table, and some are missing; sequencing was by immunoSEQ multiplex PCR. The sample holds over 850,000 clones, around three quarters seen once. Notes on the study in general: For sorted subsets, rarefaction showed incomplete sequencing despite large depth.

With regard to this clone: Antigen: not known.

The V and J genes are TRBV25-1 and TRBJ2-7; 11 bases are a match to TRBD2. This sequence was found in a man between 18 and 35 years old in good health. Some clones in this sample may be carry-over from other donors' samples. Sequencing was carried out using memory CD4+ T cells from PBMCs. Subset given: CD45RA-negative fraction. The DNA for the CDR3 is TGTGCCAGCAGGAGAGGTAGCGGGAGGGCCGATGGTATTTACGAGCAGTACTTC. It yields the protein CASRRGSGRADGIYEQYF.